This TCR beta chain appears in the sequencing data of a study of T-cell reconstitution after alpha-beta-depleted transplantation in children. Study conclusions and caveats: It was reported that alpha-beta T cells came from several hundred expanded graft clones (about two months after transplant).

Preparing the TCRbeta library involved the use of unique molecular identifiers. Each CDR3 protein is one row after TCRdb ran MiXCR on the PCR reads. The table shows around 490,000 distinct CDR3 sequences, with over 9.5% occurring only once. This CDR3 has 16 residues. V shed 0 bases and J 6 bases; nucleotides not matched to a gene: 5. Per the germline V gene, CDR1 is SGDLS and CDR2 is YYNGEE. This clonotype was recorded a few times. Its antigen is not identified. This sequence joins TRBV9 and TRBJ2-2, with 10 bases that match TRBD2. The source material was PBMCs, mostly from graft donor cells, sampled 180 days after TCRalphabeta/CD19-depleted stem cell transplant. The sequence came from a female patient between 2 and 15 years old who had a stem cell transplant for aplastic anemia, so the T cells may come from the graft donor. The CDR3 sequence is CASSVGPSGSPGELFF. The DNA for the CDR3 is TGTGCCAGCAGCGTAGGCCCTAGCGGGAGTCCCGGGGAGCTGTTTTTT.